These T cell receptor beta chains were read from a single sample in a study of blood T cell repertoires in COVID-19. Assay used: immunoSEQ multiplex PCR; TCRdb lists only in-frame clones, some missing. Here the sample spans some 330,000 clones, roughly 90% being singletons. Sequencing was done on a sample of PBMCs or T cells enriched from blood (not recorded which). Every receptor here comes from a woman in her 30s who had recovered from COVID-19. The CDR3 runs from the conserved cysteine through the conserved F or W. Each record gives: D gene, clone size, J gene, V gene, CDR3 protein, CDR3 DNA. A D gene is named only where the DNA matches it firmly. Size is omitted from some rows. Given values are once, few, many or a class for expanded clones.

d_call: TRBD1; clone_size: .; j_call: TRBJ1-1; v_call: TRBV5-1; cdr3_aa: CASSPRGQGNTEAFF; cdr3_nt: TGCGCCAGCAGCCCCCGCGGACAGGGGAACACTGAAGCTTTCTTT
d_call: .; clone_size: .; j_call: TRBJ1-1; v_call: TRBV28; cdr3_aa: CASSPPWRRAEAFF; cdr3_nt: TGTGCCAGCAGTCCCCCGTGGAGGAGGGCTGAAGCTTTCTTT
d_call: TRBD1; clone_size: .; j_call: TRBJ1-2; v_call: TRBV27; cdr3_aa: CASSLHGQASYGYTF; cdr3_nt: TGTGCCAGCAGTTTACACGGACAGGCCTCTTATGGCTACACCTTC
d_call: .; clone_size: .; j_call: TRBJ2-7; v_call: TRBV15; cdr3_aa: CATSKGRDYEQYF; cdr3_nt: TGTGCCACCAGCAAAGGACGGGATTACGAGCAGTACTTC
d_call: .; clone_size: .; j_call: TRBJ2-3; v_call: TRBV24-1; cdr3_aa: CATSARFTDTQYF; cdr3_nt: TGTGCCACCAGTGCTCGGTTTACAGATACGCAGTATTTT
d_call: .; clone_size: .; j_call: TRBJ2-1; v_call: TRBV3-1/TRBV3-2; cdr3_aa: CASSQPGLTYNEQFF; cdr3_nt: TGTGCCAGCAGCCAACCAGGGTTGACCTACAATGAGCAGTTCTTC
d_call: .; clone_size: .; j_call: TRBJ2-5; v_call: TRBV7-9; cdr3_aa: CASRWAETQYF; cdr3_nt: TGTGCCAGCAGGTGGGCAGAGACCCAGTACTTC
d_call: TRBD1; clone_size: .; j_call: TRBJ1-2; v_call: TRBV28; cdr3_aa: CASIARQGANYGYTF; cdr3_nt: TGTGCCAGCATCGCCCGTCAGGGGGCTAACTATGGCTACACCTTC
d_call: .; clone_size: .; j_call: TRBJ2-6; v_call: TRBV9; cdr3_aa: CASSVGVSSGANVLTF; cdr3_nt: TGTGCCAGCAGCGTAGGCGTTAGCTCTGGGGCCAACGTCCTGACTTTC
d_call: .; clone_size: few; j_call: TRBJ1-1; v_call: TRBV7-9; cdr3_aa: CASSSRGGNTEAFF; cdr3_nt: TGTGCCAGCAGCTCGAGGGGGGGAAACACTGAAGCTTTCTTT
d_call: .; clone_size: .; j_call: TRBJ1-4; v_call: TRBV27; cdr3_aa: CASSFTGQKEKLFF; cdr3_nt: TGTGCCAGCAGTTTTACAGGGCAGAAGGAAAAACTGTTTTTT
d_call: .; clone_size: once; j_call: TRBJ2-3; v_call: TRBV5-1; cdr3_aa: CASSLSTDTQYF; cdr3_nt: TGCGCCAGCAGCCTCAGCACAGATACGCAGTATTTT
d_call: .; clone_size: .; j_call: TRBJ1-4; v_call: TRBV27; cdr3_aa: CASSLGGLYEKLFF; cdr3_nt: TGTGCCAGCAGTTTGGGGGGGCTTTATGAAAAACTGTTTTTT
d_call: TRBD1; clone_size: .; j_call: TRBJ2-3; v_call: TRBV19; cdr3_aa: CASRTGGSDTQYF; cdr3_nt: TGTGCCAGCCGGACAGGGGGGTCGGATACGCAGTATTTT
d_call: .; clone_size: .; j_call: TRBJ2-7; v_call: TRBV28; cdr3_aa: CASSSTGWGPEQYF; cdr3_nt: TGTGCCAGCAGCTCCACAGGGTGGGGGCCAGAGCAGTACTTC
d_call: .; clone_size: .; j_call: TRBJ1-1; v_call: TRBV19; cdr3_aa: CASSHGATEAFF; cdr3_nt: TGTGCCAGTAGCCACGGTGCCACTGAAGCTTTCTTT
d_call: .; clone_size: .; j_call: TRBJ1-2; v_call: TRBV18; cdr3_aa: CASSPPGSWGYTF; cdr3_nt: TGTGCCAGCTCACCTCCAGGGTCGTGGGGCTACACCTTC
d_call: .; clone_size: .; j_call: TRBJ2-1; v_call: TRBV2; cdr3_aa: CASRIRASYNEQFF; cdr3_nt: TGTGCCAGCAGAATCAGGGCATCCTACAATGAGCAGTTCTTC
d_call: .; clone_size: .; j_call: TRBJ2-5; v_call: TRBV5-1; cdr3_aa: CASSLGHAIQETQYF; cdr3_nt: TGCGCCAGCAGCTTGGGACACGCGATCCAAGAGACCCAGTACTTC
d_call: .; clone_size: .; j_call: TRBJ2-1; v_call: TRBV7-8; cdr3_aa: CASSLFGTFDYNEQFF; cdr3_nt: TGTGCCAGCAGCTTATTTGGGACTTTTGACTACAATGAGCAGTTCTTC
d_call: TRBD1; clone_size: .; j_call: TRBJ2-7; v_call: TRBV28; cdr3_aa: CASSEQRDRVWEQYF; cdr3_nt: TGTGCCAGCAGTGAACAAAGGGACAGGGTATGGGAGCAGTACTTC
d_call: .; clone_size: .; j_call: TRBJ2-1; v_call: TRBV2; cdr3_aa: CASSEQGGGYNEQFF; cdr3_nt: TGTGCCAGCAGTGAACAGGGAGGGGGTTACAATGAGCAGTTCTTC
d_call: .; clone_size: .; j_call: TRBJ2-2; v_call: TRBV7-6; cdr3_aa: CASSLVGADTGELFF; cdr3_nt: TGTGCCAGCAGCTTAGTAGGGGCTGACACCGGGGAGCTGTTTTTT
d_call: .; clone_size: .; j_call: TRBJ1-1; v_call: TRBV28; cdr3_aa: CASSLVDRNTEAFF; cdr3_nt: TGTGCCAGCAGTTTAGTCGACAGGAACACTGAAGCTTTCTTT
d_call: TRBD2; clone_size: .; j_call: TRBJ2-7; v_call: TRBV5-1; cdr3_aa: CASSLTSGAYEQYF; cdr3_nt: TGCGCCAGCAGCTTGACTAGCGGAGCCTACGAGCAGTACTTC
d_call: .; clone_size: .; j_call: TRBJ1-1; v_call: TRBV29-1; cdr3_aa: CSVGGDGGWSTEAFF; cdr3_nt: TGCAGCGTTGGGGGGGATGGGGGTTGGAGCACTGAAGCTTTCTTT
d_call: .; clone_size: .; j_call: TRBJ1-1; v_call: TRBV11-2; cdr3_aa: CASSFTPGQLNTEAFF; cdr3_nt: TGTGCCAGCAGCTTTACACCCGGACAGCTGAACACTGAAGCTTTCTTT
d_call: TRBD1; clone_size: .; j_call: TRBJ2-3; v_call: TRBV28; cdr3_aa: CASSAQTGGNTQYF; cdr3_nt: TGTGCCAGCAGTGCCCAGACAGGGGGCAATACGCAGTATTTT
d_call: .; clone_size: .; j_call: TRBJ1-1; v_call: TRBV12-3/TRBV12-4; cdr3_aa: CASSLFRDTEAFF; cdr3_nt: TGTGCCAGCAGTTTATTCAGGGACACTGAAGCTTTCTTT
d_call: TRBD1; clone_size: .; j_call: TRBJ2-1; v_call: TRBV6-2/TRBV6-3; cdr3_aa: CASSLDRGFTYNEQFF; cdr3_nt: TGTGCCAGCAGTCTTGACAGGGGGTTCACCTACAATGAGCAGTTCTTC
d_call: TRBD2; clone_size: once; j_call: TRBJ2-2; v_call: TRBV15; cdr3_aa: CATSSPPGLVDTGELFF; cdr3_nt: TGTGCCACCAGCTCGCCCCCCGGACTAGTTGACACCGGGGAGCTGTTTTTT
d_call: TRBD2; clone_size: .; j_call: TRBJ2-3; v_call: TRBV9; cdr3_aa: CASSGGGYTDTQYF; cdr3_nt: TGTGCCAGCAGCGGCGGGGGGTACACAGATACGCAGTATTTT
d_call: TRBD2; clone_size: .; j_call: TRBJ2-7; v_call: TRBV11-2; cdr3_aa: CASSSHLSGKGNEQYF; cdr3_nt: TGTGCCAGCAGCTCCCATCTTAGCGGGAAAGGGAACGAGCAGTACTTC
d_call: .; clone_size: .; j_call: TRBJ1-5; v_call: TRBV27; cdr3_aa: CASSSQGGQPQHF; cdr3_nt: TGTGCCAGCAGTTCTCAGGGTGGACAGCCCCAGCATTTT
d_call: .; clone_size: .; j_call: TRBJ2-1; v_call: TRBV11-2; cdr3_aa: CASSFSSYNEQFF; cdr3_nt: TGTGCCAGCAGCTTTAGCTCCTACAATGAGCAGTTCTTC
d_call: TRBD2; clone_size: .; j_call: TRBJ2-6; v_call: TRBV4-2; cdr3_aa: CASSQDGIAGQYSGANVLTF; cdr3_nt: TGTGCCAGCAGCCAAGATGGGATAGCGGGACAATACTCTGGGGCCAACGTCCTGACTTTC
d_call: TRBD1; clone_size: .; j_call: TRBJ2-4; v_call: TRBV7-9; cdr3_aa: CASSPTDRGDPGKNIQYF; cdr3_nt: TGTGCCAGCAGCCCAACAGACAGGGGGGACCCGGGCAAAAACATTCAGTACTTC
d_call: .; clone_size: .; j_call: TRBJ1-1; v_call: TRBV28; cdr3_aa: CASKGSGGGADTEAFF; cdr3_nt: TGTGCCAGCAAGGGGTCTGGGGGGGGAGCGGACACTGAAGCTTTCTTT
d_call: TRBD1; clone_size: once; j_call: TRBJ1-1; v_call: TRBV20-1; cdr3_aa: CSASPTGILGGEAFF; cdr3_nt: TGCAGTGCTAGTCCGACAGGGATTCTTGGTGGCGAAGCTTTCTTT
d_call: .; clone_size: .; j_call: TRBJ1-5; v_call: TRBV4-3; cdr3_aa: CASSQPGAQPQHF; cdr3_nt: TGCGCCAGCAGCCAACCTGGGGCACAGCCCCAGCATTTT
d_call: .; clone_size: .; j_call: TRBJ1-6; v_call: TRBV4-3; cdr3_aa: CASSLDNNSPLHF; cdr3_nt: TGCGCCAGCAGCCTCGACAATAATTCACCCCTCCACTTT
d_call: .; clone_size: .; j_call: TRBJ2-7; v_call: TRBV6-2/TRBV6-3; cdr3_aa: CASSYPSRADLVYEQYF; cdr3_nt: TGTGCCAGCAGTTACCCTTCGAGGGCCGACCTAGTATACGAGCAGTACTTC
d_call: TRBD2; clone_size: .; j_call: TRBJ2-7; v_call: TRBV5-6; cdr3_aa: CASSWGTSGSYEQYF; cdr3_nt: TGTGCCAGCAGCTGGGGGACTAGCGGGAGTTACGAGCAGTACTTC
d_call: .; clone_size: .; j_call: TRBJ1-3; v_call: TRBV3-1/TRBV3-2; cdr3_aa: CASSPHRELRAGNTIYF; cdr3_nt: TGTGCCAGCAGCCCTCACAGGGAACTCCGCGCTGGAAACACCATATATTTT
d_call: TRBD1; clone_size: .; j_call: TRBJ1-2; v_call: TRBV7-2; cdr3_aa: CASWGQGLNGYTF; cdr3_nt: TGTGCCAGCTGGGGACAGGGGTTAAATGGCTACACCTTC
d_call: .; clone_size: .; j_call: TRBJ2-7; v_call: TRBV5-1; cdr3_aa: CASSSPQGNYEQYF; cdr3_nt: TGCGCCAGCAGCTCCCCTCAGGGGAACTACGAGCAGTACTTC
d_call: TRBD1; clone_size: few; j_call: TRBJ2-4; v_call: TRBV6-5; cdr3_aa: CASSDRGPADIQYF; cdr3_nt: TGTGCCAGCAGCGACAGGGGGCCGGCGGACATTCAGTACTTC
d_call: TRBD1; clone_size: .; j_call: TRBJ2-1; v_call: TRBV25-1; cdr3_aa: CASGSIITGTVPNEQFF; cdr3_nt: TGTGCCAGCGGCTCGATCATTACCGGGACAGTACCTAATGAGCAGTTCTTC
d_call: .; clone_size: .; j_call: TRBJ1-1; v_call: TRBV5-1; cdr3_aa: CASSLQGNTEAFF; cdr3_nt: TGCGCCAGCAGCTTACAGGGGAACACTGAAGCTTTCTTT
d_call: TRBD2; clone_size: .; j_call: TRBJ2-7; v_call: TRBV7-9; cdr3_aa: CASSHRGGDYEQYF; cdr3_nt: TGTGCCAGCAGCCATCGGGGGGGTGATTACGAGCAGTACTTC